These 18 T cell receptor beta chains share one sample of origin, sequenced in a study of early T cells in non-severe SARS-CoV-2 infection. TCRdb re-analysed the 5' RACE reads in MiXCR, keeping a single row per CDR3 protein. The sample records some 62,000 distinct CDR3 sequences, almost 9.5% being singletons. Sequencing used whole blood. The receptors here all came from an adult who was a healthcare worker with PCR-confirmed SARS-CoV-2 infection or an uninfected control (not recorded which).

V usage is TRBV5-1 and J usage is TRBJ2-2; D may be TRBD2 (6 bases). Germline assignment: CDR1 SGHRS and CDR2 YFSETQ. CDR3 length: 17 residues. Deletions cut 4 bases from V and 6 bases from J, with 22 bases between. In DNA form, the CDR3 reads TGCGCCAGCAGCCCAGTCCCGGGACTCCGGGAAGCCGGGGAGCTGTTTTTT. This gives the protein CASSPVPGLREAGELFF.

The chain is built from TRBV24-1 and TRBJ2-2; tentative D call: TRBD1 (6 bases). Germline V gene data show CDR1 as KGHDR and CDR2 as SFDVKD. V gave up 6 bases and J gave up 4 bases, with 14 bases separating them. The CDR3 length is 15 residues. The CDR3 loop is CATSLGQGFTGELFF. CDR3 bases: TGTGCCACCAGTCTTGGTCAGGGGTTCACCGGGGAGCTGTTTTTT.

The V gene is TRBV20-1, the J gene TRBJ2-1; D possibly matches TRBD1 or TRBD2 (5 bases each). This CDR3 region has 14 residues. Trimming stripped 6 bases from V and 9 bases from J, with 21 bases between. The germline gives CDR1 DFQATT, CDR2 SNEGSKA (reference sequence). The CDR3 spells CSANLGTADGEQFF. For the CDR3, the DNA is TGCAGTGCCAACCTTGGGACCGCCGATGGTGAGCAGTTCTTC.

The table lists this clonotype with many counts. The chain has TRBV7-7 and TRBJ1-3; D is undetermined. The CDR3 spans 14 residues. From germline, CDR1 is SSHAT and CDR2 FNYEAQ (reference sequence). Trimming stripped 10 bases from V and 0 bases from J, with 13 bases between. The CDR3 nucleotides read TGTGCCAAGGGCGGAGCCCGCTCTGGAAACACCATATATTTT. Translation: CAKGGARSGNTIYF.

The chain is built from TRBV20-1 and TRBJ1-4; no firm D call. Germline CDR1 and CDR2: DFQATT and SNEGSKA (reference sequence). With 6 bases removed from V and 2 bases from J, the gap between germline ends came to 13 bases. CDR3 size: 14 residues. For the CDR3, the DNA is TGCAGTGCCACCCGCGGACGGACTAATGAAAAACTGTTTTTT. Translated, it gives CSATRGRTNEKLFF.

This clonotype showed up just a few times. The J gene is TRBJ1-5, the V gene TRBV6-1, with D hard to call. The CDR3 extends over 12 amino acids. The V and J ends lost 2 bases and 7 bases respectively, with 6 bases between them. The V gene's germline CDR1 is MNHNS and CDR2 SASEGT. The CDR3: CASSERAQPQHF. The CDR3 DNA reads TGTGCCAGCAGTGAAAGGGCCCAGCCCCAGCATTTT.

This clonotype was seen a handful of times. In DNA, the CDR3 is TGTGCCAGCAGCGCACTAGCGGGGGGAAACACCGGGGAGCTGTTTTTT. Protein: CASSALAGGNTGELFF. The chain combines TRBV2 with TRBJ2-2; 12 positions match TRBD2. The J segment lost 2 bases and the V segment lost 6 bases, leaving 4 bases of the junction unmatched. Germline assignment: CDR1 SNHLY and CDR2 FYNNEI. The CDR3 covers 16 residues. Drawing the rest from reference TRBV2 and TRBJ2-2, the complete variable domain is EPEVTQTPSHQVTQMGQEVILRCVPISNHLYFYWYRQILGQKVEFLVSFYNNEISEKSEIFDDQFSVERPDGSNFTLKIRSTKLEDSAMYFCASSALAGGNTGELFFGEGSRLTVL.

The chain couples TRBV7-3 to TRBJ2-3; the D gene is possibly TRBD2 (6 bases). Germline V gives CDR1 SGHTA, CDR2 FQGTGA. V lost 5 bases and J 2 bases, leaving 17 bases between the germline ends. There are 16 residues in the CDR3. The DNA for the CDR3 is TGTGCCAGCAGCCAACCCGCCGGCGGGGTCACAGATACGCAGTATTTT. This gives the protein CASSQPAGGVTDTQYF.

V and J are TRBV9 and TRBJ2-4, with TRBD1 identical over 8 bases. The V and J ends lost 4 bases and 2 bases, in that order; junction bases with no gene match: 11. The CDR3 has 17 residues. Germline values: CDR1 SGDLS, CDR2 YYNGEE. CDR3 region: CASSSWTGMVSKNIQYF. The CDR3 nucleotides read TGTGCCAGCAGCTCCTGGACAGGGATGGTTTCCAAAAACATTCAGTACTTC.

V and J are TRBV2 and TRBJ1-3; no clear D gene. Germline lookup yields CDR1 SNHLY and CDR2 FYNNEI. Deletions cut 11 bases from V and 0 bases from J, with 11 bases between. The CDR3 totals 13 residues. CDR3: CALRTGSGNTIYF. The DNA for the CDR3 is TGTGCCTTGCGGACCGGCTCTGGAAACACCATATATTTT.

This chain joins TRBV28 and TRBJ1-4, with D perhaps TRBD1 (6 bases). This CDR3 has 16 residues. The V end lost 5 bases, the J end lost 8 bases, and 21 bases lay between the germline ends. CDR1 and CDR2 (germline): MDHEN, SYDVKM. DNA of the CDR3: TGTGCCAGCAGTCTCCAGGGCGGGGGGCGGTTAGAAAAACTGTTTTTT. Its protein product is CASSLQGGGRLEKLFF.

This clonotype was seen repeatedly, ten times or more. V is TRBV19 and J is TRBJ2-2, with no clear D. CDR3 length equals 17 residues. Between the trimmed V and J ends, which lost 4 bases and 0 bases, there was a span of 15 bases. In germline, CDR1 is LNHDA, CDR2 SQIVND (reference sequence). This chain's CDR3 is CASSTRRTLANTGELFF. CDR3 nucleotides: TGTGCCAGTAGTACCCGACGGACCCTGGCGAACACCGGGGAGCTGTTTTTT.

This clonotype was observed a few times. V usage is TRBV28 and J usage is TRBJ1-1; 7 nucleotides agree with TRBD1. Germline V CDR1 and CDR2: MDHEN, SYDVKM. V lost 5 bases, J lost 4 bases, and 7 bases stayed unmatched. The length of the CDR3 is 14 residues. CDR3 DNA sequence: TGTGCCAGCAGTATCAGGGACAGAGGCACTGAAGCTTTCTTT. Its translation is CASSIRDRGTEAFF.

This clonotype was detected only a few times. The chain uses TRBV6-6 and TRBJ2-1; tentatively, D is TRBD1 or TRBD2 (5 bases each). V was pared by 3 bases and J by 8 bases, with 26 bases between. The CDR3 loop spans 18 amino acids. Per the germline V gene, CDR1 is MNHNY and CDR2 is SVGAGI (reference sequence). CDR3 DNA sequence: TGTGCCAGCAGTTATTCGAGCTCGGTAACGGGGCGAGGCGATGAGCAGTTCTTC. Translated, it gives CASSYSSSVTGRGDEQFF.

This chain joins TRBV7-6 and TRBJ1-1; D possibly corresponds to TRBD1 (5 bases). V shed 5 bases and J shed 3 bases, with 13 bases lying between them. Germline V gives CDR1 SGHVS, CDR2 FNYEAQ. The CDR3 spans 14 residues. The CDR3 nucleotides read TGTGCCAGCAGCAAACTAGCAGGGCACACTGAAGCTTTCTTT. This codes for CASSKLAGHTEAFF. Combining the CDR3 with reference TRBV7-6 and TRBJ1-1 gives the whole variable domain GAGVSQSPRYKVTKRGQDVALRCDPISGHVSLYWYRQALGQGPEFLTYFNYEAQQDKSGLPNDRFSAERPEGSISTLTIQRTEQRDSAMYRCASSKLAGHTEAFFGQGTRLTVV.

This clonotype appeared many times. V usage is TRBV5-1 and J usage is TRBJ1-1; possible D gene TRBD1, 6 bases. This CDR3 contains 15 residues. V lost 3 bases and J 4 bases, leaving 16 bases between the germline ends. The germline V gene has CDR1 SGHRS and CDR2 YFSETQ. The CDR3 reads CASSWNLGGGTEAFF. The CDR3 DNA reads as TGCGCCAGCAGCTGGAACTTGGGGGGCGGCACTGAAGCTTTCTTT. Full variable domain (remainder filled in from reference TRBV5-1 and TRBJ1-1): KAGVTQTPRYLIKTRGQQVTLSCSPISGHRSVSWYQQTPGQGLQFLFEYFSETQRNKGNFPGRFSGRQFSNSRSEMNVSTLELGDSALYLCASSWNLGGGTEAFFGQGTRLTVV.

The DNA of the CDR3 is TGTGCCATCGAAGTCGCGGATGAGGCCCAGTACTTC. Amino acids: CAIEVADEAQYF. The chain links TRBV10-3 to TRBJ2-5; D not certain. Germline lookup yields CDR1 ENHRY and CDR2 SYGVKD. The CDR3 totals 12 residues. The V end was cut by 8 bases, the J end by 9 bases, with 16 bases between.

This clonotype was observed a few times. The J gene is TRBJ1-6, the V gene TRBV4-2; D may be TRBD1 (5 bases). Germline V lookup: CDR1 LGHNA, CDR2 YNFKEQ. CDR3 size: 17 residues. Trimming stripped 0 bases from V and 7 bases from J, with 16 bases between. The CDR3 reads CASSQEGIGGANSPLHF. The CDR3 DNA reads TGTGCCAGCAGCCAAGAGGGTATCGGGGGAGCCAATTCACCCCTCCACTTT.